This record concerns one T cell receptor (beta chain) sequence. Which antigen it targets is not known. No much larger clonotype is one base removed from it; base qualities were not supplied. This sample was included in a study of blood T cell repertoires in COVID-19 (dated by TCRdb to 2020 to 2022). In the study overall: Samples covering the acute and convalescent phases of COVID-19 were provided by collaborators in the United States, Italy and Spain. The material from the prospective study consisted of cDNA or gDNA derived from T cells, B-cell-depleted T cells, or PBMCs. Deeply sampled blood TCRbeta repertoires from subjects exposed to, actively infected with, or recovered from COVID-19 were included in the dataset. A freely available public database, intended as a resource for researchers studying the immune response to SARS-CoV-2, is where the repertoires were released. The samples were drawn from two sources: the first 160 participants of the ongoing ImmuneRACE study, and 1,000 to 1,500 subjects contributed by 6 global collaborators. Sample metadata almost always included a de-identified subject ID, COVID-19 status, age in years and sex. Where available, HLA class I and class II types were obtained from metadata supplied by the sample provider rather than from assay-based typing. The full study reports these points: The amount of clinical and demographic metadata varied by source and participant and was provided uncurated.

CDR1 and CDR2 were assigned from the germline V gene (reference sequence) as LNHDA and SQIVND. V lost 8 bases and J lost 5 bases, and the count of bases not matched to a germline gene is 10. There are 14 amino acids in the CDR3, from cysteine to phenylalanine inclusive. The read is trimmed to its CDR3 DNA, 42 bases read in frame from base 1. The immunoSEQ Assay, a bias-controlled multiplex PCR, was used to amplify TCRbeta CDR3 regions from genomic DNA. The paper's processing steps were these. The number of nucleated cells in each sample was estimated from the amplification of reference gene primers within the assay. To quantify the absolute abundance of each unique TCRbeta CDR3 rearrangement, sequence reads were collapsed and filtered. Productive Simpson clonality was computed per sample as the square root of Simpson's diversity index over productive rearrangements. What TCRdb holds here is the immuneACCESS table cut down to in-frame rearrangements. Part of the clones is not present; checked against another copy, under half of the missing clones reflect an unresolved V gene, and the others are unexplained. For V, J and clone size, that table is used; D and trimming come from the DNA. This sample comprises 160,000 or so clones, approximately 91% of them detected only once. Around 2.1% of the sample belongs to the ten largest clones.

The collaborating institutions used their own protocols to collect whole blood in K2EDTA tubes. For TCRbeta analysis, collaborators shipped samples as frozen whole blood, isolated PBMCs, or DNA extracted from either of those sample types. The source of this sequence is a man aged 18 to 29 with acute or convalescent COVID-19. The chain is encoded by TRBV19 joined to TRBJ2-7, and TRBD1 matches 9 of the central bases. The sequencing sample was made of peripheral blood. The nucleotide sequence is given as TGTGCCAGTGCTCCGGGACAGGGAGGTCACGAGCAGTACTTC. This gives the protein CASAPGQGGHEQYF.